The 13 T cell receptor beta chains in this list originate from one sample, sequenced in a study of radiotherapy plus CTLA-4 blockade in lung cancer. Assay: immunoSEQ multiplex PCR; the TCRdb copy retains only in-frame clones and omits some. There are about 110,000 clones in the sample; 70% to 90% occur only once, and 2.4% lies in the top ten. Source: peripheral blood, taken from a patient treated with radiotherapy plus ipilimumab. These receptors all stem from a human donor with non-small cell lung cancer that progressed on radiotherapy plus ipilimumab. Some clones in this sample may be carry-over from other donors' samples.

The V call is TRBV5-4, the J call TRBJ1-1, with 10 bases fitting TRBD1. Germline loops: CDR1 SGHNT, CDR2 YYREEE (reference sequence). The CDR3 runs to 17 residues. V lost 5 bases, J lost 1 base, and 11 bases stayed unmatched. The CDR3 loop reads CASRAGQGVFRNTEAFF. The CDR3, as DNA: TGTGCCAGCAGAGCAGGACAGGGGGTTTTTAGGAACACTGAAGCTTTCTTT. Full variable domain (remainder filled in from reference TRBV5-4 and TRBJ1-1): ETGVTQSPTHLIKTRGQQVTLRCSSQSGHNTVSWYQQALGQGPQFIFQYYREEENGRGNFPPRFSGLQFPNYSSELNVNALELDDSALYLCASRAGQGVFRNTEAFFGQGTRLTVV.

This chain links TRBV7-2 with TRBJ2-7; D is unclear. CDR3 length: 15 residues. The V and J ends lost 2 bases and 3 bases respectively, with 14 bases between them. CDR1 and CDR2 (germline): SGHTA, FQGNSA. CDR3 DNA: TGTGCCAGCAGCTTATCTTGGGCGGCCCGCTACGAGCAGTACTTC. The encoded protein is CASSLSWAARYEQYF.

The chain combines TRBV7-3 with TRBJ2-5; TRBD2 aligns across 12 bases. With V trimmed by 5 bases and J by 4 bases, 8 bases remained unmatched. CDR1 is SGHTA, CDR2 FQGTGA, per germline. CDR3 length: 16 amino acids. CDR3 in DNA: TGTGCCAGCAGCCAAGGGGCGACTAGCGGGGGAGAGACCCAGTACTTC. It is translated as CASSQGATSGGETQYF.

V and J are TRBV18 and TRBJ1-4; a weak D match, TRBD1 (5 bases). Germline V CDR1 and CDR2: KGHSH, LQKENI. The CDR3 length is 14 residues. The V gene lost 5 bases and the J gene lost 8 bases, with 15 bases spanning the gap. The CDR3 region has the DNA TGTGCCAGCTCAGAGGGGATTAAGGGCGAAAAACTGTTTTTT. It encodes CASSEGIKGEKLFF.

The chain couples TRBV7-2 to TRBJ1-5; D remains unclear. Germline V gene data show CDR1 as SGHTA and CDR2 as FQGNSA. Trimming took off 1 base at V and 4 bases at J, with 11 bases between the two ends. This CDR3 region has 15 residues. The CDR3 DNA follows: TGTGCCAGCAGCTTAGTAGGGCTGGGAAATCAGCCCCAGCATTTT. Translating it yields CASSLVGLGNQPQHF.

This clone occurred a few times. This chain joins TRBV2 and TRBJ2-3; D possibly corresponds to TRBD2 (7 bases). CDR1 is SNHLY, CDR2 FYNNEI, per germline. V was cut by 10 bases and J by 0 bases, with 11 bases left in between. The CDR3 loop spans 13 amino acids. The CDR3 loop is CATSGQSTDTQYF. CDR3 nucleotides: TGTGCCACTAGCGGACAGAGCACAGATACGCAGTATTTT.

In its sample, this clone was seen once. The DNA for the CDR3 is TGTGCCAGCCGAACTAGCGCAAAAGGCTACGAGCAGTACTTC. This sequence encodes CASRTSAKGYEQYF. J is TRBJ2-7 and V is TRBV27; 7 positions agree with TRBD2. The CDR3 consists of 14 residues. Germline CDR1 MNHEY, CDR2 SMNVEV (reference sequence). V was pared by 8 bases and J by 3 bases, with 10 bases of the junction left unmatched.

This chain links TRBV2 with TRBJ1-2, with 7 bases aligning to TRBD1. The V gene's germline CDR1 is SNHLY and CDR2 FYNNEI. This CDR3 has 18 residues. V lost 0 bases to trimming and J lost 8 bases; unmatched junction nucleotides: 18. The CDR3: CASSEADRVELESRGYTF. In DNA, the CDR3 is TGTGCCAGCAGTGAAGCAGACAGGGTGGAGTTAGAATCTCGGGGCTACACCTTC. Supplemented by reference TRBV2 and TRBJ1-2, the full variable domain reads EPEVTQTPSHQVTQMGQEVILRCVPISNHLYFYWYRQILGQKVEFLVSFYNNEISEKSEIFDDQFSVERPDGSNFTLKIRSTKLEDSAMYFCASSEADRVELESRGYTFGSGTRLTVV.

V and J are TRBV6-1 and TRBJ2-7; the match to TRBD1 covers 7 bases. V was clipped by 3 bases and J by 1 base; unmatched bases: 6. CDR3 size: 15 residues. The V gene's germline CDR1 is MNHNS and CDR2 SASEGT. The CDR3 protein is CASSDGPGGSYEQYF. DNA of the CDR3: TGTGCCAGCAGTGACGGGCCAGGGGGTTCCTACGAGCAGTACTTC.

This chain joins TRBV7-2 and TRBJ1-1, with D uncertain. In germline, CDR1 is SGHTA, CDR2 FQGNSA. The CDR3 runs to 13 residues. V lost 5 bases and J 5 bases, leaving 12 bases between the germline ends. CDR3 nucleotides: TGTGCCAGCAGCCCCCAACCCACAACTGAAGCTTTCTTT. This translates into CASSPQPTTEAFF.

Of note for this clone: The junction departs from the called germline gene at one end, perhaps through a read error. This rearrangement joins TRBV7-9 to TRBJ2-7; 7 bases align to TRBD1. Per germline, CDR1 SEHNR and CDR2 FQNEAQ (reference sequence). The CDR3 has 15 amino acids. CDR3 in DNA: TGTGCCAGCAGCTCGTACAGGGGATCCCCCGACGGAGAGCACTTC. Protein: CASSSYRGSPDGEHF.

This clone was counted a single time. V gene TRBV11-2 combines with J gene TRBJ2-1, with D possibly TRBD1 on 6 matching bases. Germline V gives CDR1 SGHAT, CDR2 FQNNGV. This CDR3 is built from 12 residues. The V and J ends lost 6 bases and 6 bases respectively, with 9 bases between them. The CDR3 reads CASRKGGNEQFF. The CDR3 DNA sequence: TGTGCCAGCAGAAAAGGGGGCAATGAGCAGTTCTTC.

The V and J genes are TRBV4-2 and TRBJ2-5, with TRBD2 as a possible D gene (5 bases). CDR3 length: 14 residues. Deletions cut 1 base from V and 1 base from J, with 7 bases between. Germline lookup yields CDR1 LGHNA and CDR2 YNFKEQ. For the CDR3, the DNA is TGTGCCAGCAGCCAAGGACTAACCCAAGAGACCCAGTACTTC. Protein sequence: CASSQGLTQETQYF.